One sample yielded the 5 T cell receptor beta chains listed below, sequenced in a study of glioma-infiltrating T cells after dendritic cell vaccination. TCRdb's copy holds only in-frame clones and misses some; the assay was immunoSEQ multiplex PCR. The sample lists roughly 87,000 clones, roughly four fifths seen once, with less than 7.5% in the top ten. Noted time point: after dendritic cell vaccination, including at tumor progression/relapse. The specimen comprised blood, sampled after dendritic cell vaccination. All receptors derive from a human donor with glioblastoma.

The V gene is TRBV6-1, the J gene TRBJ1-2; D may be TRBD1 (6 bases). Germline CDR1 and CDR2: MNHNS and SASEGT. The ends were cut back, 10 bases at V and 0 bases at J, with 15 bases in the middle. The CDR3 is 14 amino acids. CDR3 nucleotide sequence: TGTGCCACCATGGGGGCAAATACTAACTATGGCTACACCTTC. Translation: CATMGANTNYGYTF.

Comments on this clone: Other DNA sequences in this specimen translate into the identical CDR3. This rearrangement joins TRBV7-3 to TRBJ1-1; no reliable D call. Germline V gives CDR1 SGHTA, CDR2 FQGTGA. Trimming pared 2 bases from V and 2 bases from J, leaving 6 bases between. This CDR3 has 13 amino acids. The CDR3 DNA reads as TGTGCCAGCAGCTTACAGGAAAACACTGAAGCTTTCTTT. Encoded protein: CASSLQENTEAFF.

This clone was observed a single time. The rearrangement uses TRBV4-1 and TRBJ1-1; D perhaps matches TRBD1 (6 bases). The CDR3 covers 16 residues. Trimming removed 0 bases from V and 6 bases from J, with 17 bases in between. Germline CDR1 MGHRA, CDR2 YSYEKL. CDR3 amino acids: CASSQDSAGVFPEAFF. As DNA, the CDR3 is TGCGCCAGCAGCCAAGATAGCGCAGGGGTATTTCCTGAAGCTTTCTTT.

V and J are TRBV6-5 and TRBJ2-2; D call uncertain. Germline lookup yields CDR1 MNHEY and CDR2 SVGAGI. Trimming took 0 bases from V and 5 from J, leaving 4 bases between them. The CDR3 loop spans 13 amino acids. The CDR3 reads CASSYSYTGELFF. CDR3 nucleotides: TGTGCCAGCAGTTACTCTTATACCGGGGAGCTGTTTTTT.

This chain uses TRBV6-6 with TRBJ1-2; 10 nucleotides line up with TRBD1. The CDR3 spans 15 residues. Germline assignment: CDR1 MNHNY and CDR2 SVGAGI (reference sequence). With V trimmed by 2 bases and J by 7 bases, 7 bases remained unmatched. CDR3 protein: CASSYAGTGVSGYTF. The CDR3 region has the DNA TGTGCCAGCAGTTACGCTGGGACAGGGGTCTCTGGCTACACCTTC.